The 21 T cell receptor beta chains below all came from one sample that was sequenced in a study of OX40 agonist ivuxolimab in advanced cancers. Profiling relied on immunoSEQ multiplex PCR, and the TCRdb table lists in-frame clones only, not all of them. The sample contains thousands of clones, about 87% of which appear only once. The sample here was CD4+ or CD8+ T cells sorted from blood, taken in a trial of the OX40 agonist ivuxolimab. The receptors derive from an adult with an advanced solid tumor such as melanoma, head and neck, liver or kidney cancer.

The chain carries TRBV7-8 and TRBJ2-7; D is uncertain. The V end was cut by 1 base, the J end by 2 bases, with 6 bases between. The germline V gene encodes CDR1 SGHVS and CDR2 FQNEAQ. CDR3 length: 13 residues. The CDR3 DNA sequence: TGTGCCAGCAGCTTAGGAACTGCCTACGAGCAGTACTTC. Amino acids: CASSLGTAYEQYF.

The chain joins TRBV27 to TRBJ2-7; D gene uncertain. CDR1 and CDR2 from the germline V gene are MNHEY and SMNVEV (reference sequence). V was trimmed by 2 bases and J by 6 bases, leaving 8 bases between them. The CDR3 has 12 amino acids. The chain's CDR3 is CASSLGPGEQYF. In DNA form, the CDR3 reads TGTGCCAGCAGTTTAGGACCAGGCGAGCAGTACTTC.

V and J are TRBV6-5 and TRBJ1-2; D remains unclear. V lost 7 bases to trimming and J lost 4 bases, with 16 bases between them. The CDR3 has 14 residues. Germline CDR1 MNHEY, CDR2 SVGAGI. The CDR3 DNA reads TGTGCCAGCATTGGTTTAATGGAGGGCTATGGCTACACCTTC. It codes for CASIGLMEGYGYTF.

The rearrangement joins TRBV7-9 to TRBJ2-7; 10 bases map to TRBD1. Per the germline V gene, CDR1 is SEHNR and CDR2 is FQNEAQ (reference sequence). The ends lost 6 bases at V and 5 bases at J; junction bases unmatched: 10. CDR3 size: 15 residues. The CDR3 DNA reads TGTGCCAGCAGTCTGGGACAGGGGATGATCAACGAGCAGTACTTC. Its translation: CASSLGQGMINEQYF.

The V and J genes are TRBV28 and TRBJ1-2; the D is unclear. Germline V gene sequence: CDR1 MDHEN, CDR2 SYDVKM. V was pared by 8 bases and J by 4 bases, with 17 bases between. This CDR3 comprises 14 residues. This CDR3 is CASLKKGFGYGYTF. In nucleotides, the CDR3 is TGTGCCAGCTTAAAGAAGGGTTTCGGCTATGGCTACACCTTC.

This rearrangement joins TRBV6-5 to TRBJ2-7; D call uncertain. This CDR3 is built from 12 residues. V lost 6 bases, J lost 5 bases, and 11 bases lay in between. Germline V gives CDR1 MNHEY, CDR2 SVGAGI. The CDR3 loop reads CASSTIANEQYF. For the CDR3, the DNA is TGTGCCAGCAGCACGATCGCCAACGAGCAGTACTTC.

The chain is built from TRBV6-4 and TRBJ2-3; D unclear. V was cut by 7 bases and J by 2 bases, with 13 bases left in between. Germline V lookup: CDR1 MRHNA, CDR2 SNTAGT. The CDR3 consists of 14 residues. CDR3 nucleotide sequence: TGTGCCAGCAAGCCCCCGGGTGACACAGATACGCAGTATTTT. It specifies CASKPPGDTDTQYF.

The chain recombines TRBV5-1 with TRBJ2-5, with TRBD2 identical over 12 bases. Germline CDR1 reads SGHRS; CDR2 reads YFSETQ. This CDR3 region has 14 residues. J lost 5 bases, V lost 5 bases, and 4 bases had no gene match. The CDR3 DNA sequence: TGCGCCAGCAGGGCCGGGACTAGCGGGGAGACCCAGTACTTC. Translating gives CASRAGTSGETQYF. Drawing the rest from reference TRBV5-1 and TRBJ2-5, the complete variable domain is KAGVTQTPRYLIKTRGQQVTLSCSPISGHRSVSWYQQTPGQGLQFLFEYFSETQRNKGNFPGRFSGRQFSNSRSEMNVSTLELGDSALYLCASRAGTSGETQYFGPGTRLLVL.

The rearrangement joins TRBV19 to TRBJ1-4, with 11 bases aligning to TRBD1. CDR3 length: 16 amino acids. Germline loops: CDR1 LNHDA, CDR2 SQIVND (reference sequence). V was clipped by 4 bases and J by 8 bases; unmatched bases: 9. The CDR3 here is CASSRGQGAIVEKLFF. CDR3 DNA sequence: TGTGCCAGTAGTAGAGGACAGGGGGCGATTGTCGAAAAACTGTTTTTT.

The chain uses TRBV28 and TRBJ2-7, with 8 bases fitting TRBD1. V shed 1 base and J 5 bases; nucleotides not matched to a gene: 7. The CDR3 loop spans 15 amino acids. CDR1 is MDHEN, CDR2 SYDVKM, per germline. The CDR3 loop is CASSLLGTGGDEQYF. The CDR3 DNA is TGTGCCAGCAGTTTATTGGGGACAGGCGGGGACGAGCAGTACTTC.

The rearrangement uses TRBV6-6 and TRBJ2-1; D remains ambiguous. The CDR3 length is 13 residues. V was trimmed by 2 bases and J by 2 bases, leaving 4 bases between them. Germline CDR1 MNHNY, CDR2 SVGAGI (reference sequence). In DNA form, the CDR3 reads TGTGCCAGCAGTTACACGGCCTACAATGAGCAGTTCTTC. Amino acid sequence: CASSYTAYNEQFF.

V is TRBV19 and J is TRBJ1-2, with D uncertain. The germline V gene has CDR1 LNHDA and CDR2 SQIVND (reference sequence). V gave up 3 bases and J gave up 4 bases, with 12 bases separating them. The length of the CDR3 is 14 residues. The chain's CDR3 is CASSIPGQPYGYTF. The CDR3, as DNA: TGTGCCAGTAGTATTCCAGGCCAACCCTATGGCTACACCTTC.

This clone was recorded only once. This sequence joins TRBV28 and TRBJ1-2; 7 nucleotides line up with TRBD1. The CDR3 contains 15 residues. J was trimmed by 3 bases and V by 6 bases; bases with no gene match: 10. Germline assignment: CDR1 MDHEN and CDR2 SYDVKM. CDR3 residues: CASSATGLRYYGYTF. The DNA of the CDR3 is TGTGCCAGCAGCGCGACAGGGCTTCGCTACTATGGCTACACCTTC.

The rearrangement joins TRBV14 to TRBJ2-7; D is possibly TRBD1 or TRBD2 (5 bases each). CDR3 length: 15 residues. V shed 0 bases and J shed 2 bases, with 11 bases lying between them. In germline, CDR1 is SGHDN, CDR2 FVKESK. DNA for the CDR3: TGTGCCAGCAGCCAAGAAAGGGACGGACCCTACGAGCAGTACTTC. This gives the protein CASSQERDGPYEQYF.

The rearrangement uses TRBV7-8 and TRBJ2-7; 11 nucleotides align to TRBD2. V lost 4 bases, J lost 4 bases, and 6 bases stayed unmatched. This CDR3 contains 15 residues. Germline V CDR1 and CDR2: SGHVS, FQNEAQ. The CDR3 here is CASSWTGTSGYEQYF. CDR3 DNA sequence: TGTGCCAGCAGCTGGACCGGGACTAGCGGTTACGAGCAGTACTTC.

J is TRBJ2-7 and V is TRBV5-1; 13 nucleotides line up with TRBD2. The CDR3 extends over 17 amino acids. With 4 bases clipped from V and 3 bases from J, the junction kept 10 bases outside the gene matches. Germline assignment: CDR1 SGHRS and CDR2 YFSETQ. The CDR3 coding sequence is TGCGCCAGCAGCGGGGCTGGAGGACTAGCGGGAGACTACGAGCAGTACTTC. It yields the protein CASSGAGGLAGDYEQYF.

CDR3 bases: TGTGCCAGCAGCTCCTGGACAGGGGAGGGGGAGACCCAGTACTTC. It translates to CASSSWTGEGETQYF. The rearrangement joins TRBV5-4 to TRBJ2-5, with 9 bases fitting TRBD1. J was trimmed by 5 bases and V by 3 bases; bases with no gene match: 8. The CDR3 is 15 amino acids. Germline CDR1 and CDR2: SGHNT and YYREEE (reference sequence).

This rearrangement joins TRBV4-1 to TRBJ1-1; no reliable D call. The V end was cut by 2 bases, the J end by 1 base, with 2 bases between. The germline gives CDR1 MGHRA, CDR2 YSYEKL. CDR3 length: 12 amino acids. The CDR3 loop reads CASSQKNTEAFF. CDR3 DNA sequence: TGCGCCAGCAGCCAAAAGAACACTGAAGCTTTCTTT.

The chain carries TRBV10-3 and TRBJ2-7, with D perhaps matching TRBD2 (5 bases). CDR3 length: 13 residues. Germline values: CDR1 ENHRY, CDR2 SYGVKD. V shed 2 bases and J shed 2 bases, with 7 bases lying between them. CDR3 bases: TGTGCCATCAGTGAGGGACTTGCCTACGAGCAGTACTTC. Protein sequence: CAISEGLAYEQYF.

The chain recombines TRBV14 with TRBJ1-1; a weak D match, TRBD1 (6 bases). V gave up 0 bases and J gave up 1 base, with 12 bases separating them. Germline CDR1 is SGHDN and CDR2 is FVKESK. The CDR3 runs 16 residues. DNA of the CDR3: TGTGCCAGCAGCCAAGATTTGGGACATCCGAACACTGAAGCTTTCTTT. Protein sequence: CASSQDLGHPNTEAFF.

This chain connects TRBV27 to TRBJ2-2, with D uncertain. The CDR3 runs to 14 residues. Deletions cut 5 bases from V and 3 bases from J, with 10 bases between. Germline-derived CDR1 and CDR2 are MNHEY and SMNVEV (reference sequence). CDR3: CASSTRPDTGELFF. The CDR3 DNA follows: TGTGCCAGCAGTACCAGGCCGGACACCGGGGAGCTGTTTTTT.